The T cell receptor (beta chain) described here comes from a study of blood T cells in healthy people across ages. General study points: Measured against age, TCR beta diversity per million T cells decreased in a roughly linear manner.

For every donor, a draw yielded approximately 9.8 milliliters of peripheral blood. Every sample had a minimum of 6 million PBMCs isolated. A J-beta primer mix and a sample-barcoded 5' primer were used in a second PCR of about 7 to 12 cycles. Each cDNA molecule carried a tag from a template-switch adaptor that contained 12 random nucleotides. MiXCR, applied by TCRdb to the 5' RACE reads, yields one record per CDR3 protein. In the table there are hundreds of thousands of distinct CDR3 sequences, roughly 50% of which are singletons. Of note for this clonotype: Its target is unknown.

V shed 6 bases and J 2 bases; nucleotides not matched to a gene: 5. The CDR3 is 14 amino acids. CDR1 is MNHEY and CDR2 is SMNVEV in the germline V gene (reference sequence). The chain employs TRBV27 and TRBJ2-7; 9 bases agree with TRBD2. The sequence came from a man in his 60s in good health. Sequenced input: blood. The CDR3, as DNA: TGTGCCAGCAGCCCACTAGCGGGCGCCTACGAGCAGTACTTC. As protein: CASSPLAGAYEQYF.